The clone carrying this T cell receptor beta chain was counted once. The record originates from a study of OX40 agonist ivuxolimab in advanced cancers. Whole-study context: Three patients, one with hepatocellular carcinoma and two with cutaneous melanoma, achieved partial responses.

Sequencing was performed with immunoSEQ multiplex PCR; in TCRdb, only in-frame clones are kept and a portion is missing. The data hold roughly 91,000 clones, with roughly 95% observed a single time. The TCR originated in an adult with an advanced solid tumor such as melanoma, head and neck, liver or kidney cancer. The material sequenced was CD4+ or CD8+ T cells sorted from blood, taken in a trial of the OX40 agonist ivuxolimab.

The CDR3 DNA reads TGTGCCAGCAGCTTAGGGGATCAAGCGGATGGCTACACCTTC. Amino acids: CASSLGDQADGYTF. The rearrangement links TRBV7-9 to TRBJ1-2; no clear D gene. Trimming removed 1 base from V and 6 bases from J, with 12 bases in between. Germline V lookup: CDR1 SEHNR, CDR2 FQNEAQ (reference sequence). This CDR3 has 14 amino acids. The full variable domain, in which reference TRBV7-9 and TRBJ1-2 provide the parts outside the CDR3, is DTGVSQNPRHKITKRGQNVTFRCDPISEHNRLYWYRQTLGQGPEFLTYFQNEAQLEKSRLLSDRFSAERPKGSFSTLEIQRTEQGDSAMYLCASSLGDQADGYTFGSGTRLTVV.